Included here is one TCR beta chain sequence, with context. Its antigen remains unknown. CDR3 size: 14 residues. Looked up from germline, CDR1 is SGHNT and CDR2 is YYREEE (reference sequence). This record belongs to a study of T cells expressing NK-cell markers. Study summary: Among eight sequenced donors, seven carried HCMV seropositivity while one was seronegative. Study-level findings and limits: In a group of several donors, dominant NKG2C+ clonotypes represented 1.0-7.0% of CD8+ T cells. Among a handful of donors, these clonotypes also ranked first in the CD3+CD56-NKG2C+ fraction.

Reanalyzing the 5' RACE reads, TCRdb keeps one entry per CDR3 protein, without DNA. The sample table includes just under 7,500 distinct CDR3 sequences. The rearrangement links TRBV5-4 to TRBJ2-3; no DNA is available, so the TRBD1 call from TCRdb remains unchecked. This sequence originates from a man aged 18 to 69 in good health. The sequenced material came from blood T cells: a sorted CD56 or NKG2C T cell subset, CD4+ or CD8+ T cells, or bulk PBMC T cells (not recorded which). CDR3 residues: CASSFRQGTDTQYF.